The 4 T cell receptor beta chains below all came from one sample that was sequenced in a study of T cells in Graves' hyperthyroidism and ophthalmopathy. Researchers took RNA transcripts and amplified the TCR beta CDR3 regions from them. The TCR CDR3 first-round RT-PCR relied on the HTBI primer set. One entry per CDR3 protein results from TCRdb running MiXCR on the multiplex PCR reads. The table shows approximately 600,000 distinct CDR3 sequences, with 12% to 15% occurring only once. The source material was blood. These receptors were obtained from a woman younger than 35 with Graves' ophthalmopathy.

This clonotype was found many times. In DNA, the CDR3 is TGTGCCAGCAGTGAAAATCCGGGGTTGGGCAATCAGCCCCAGCATTTT. Translating it yields CASSENPGLGNQPQHF. The genes are TRBV2 and TRBJ1-5; D unresolved. There are 16 residues in the CDR3. Germline V gives CDR1 SNHLY, CDR2 FYNNEI. The V gene lost 2 bases and the J gene lost 2 bases, with 13 bases spanning the gap.

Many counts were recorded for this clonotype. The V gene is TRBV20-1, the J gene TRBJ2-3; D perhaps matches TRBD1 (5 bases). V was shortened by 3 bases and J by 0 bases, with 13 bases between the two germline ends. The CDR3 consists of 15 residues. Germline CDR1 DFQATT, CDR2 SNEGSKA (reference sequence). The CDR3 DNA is TGCAGTGCTAGGCGGCAGGGTGGCAGCACAGATACGCAGTATTTT. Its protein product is CSARRQGGSTDTQYF.

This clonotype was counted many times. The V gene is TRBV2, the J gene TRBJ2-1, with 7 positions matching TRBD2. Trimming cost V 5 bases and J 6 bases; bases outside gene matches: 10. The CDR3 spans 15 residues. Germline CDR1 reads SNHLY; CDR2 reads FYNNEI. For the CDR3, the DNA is TGTGCCAGCAGTATCGGGCTAGCGGCAAGCAATGAGCAGTTCTTC. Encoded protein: CASSIGLAASNEQFF. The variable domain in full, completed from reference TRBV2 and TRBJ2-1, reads EPEVTQTPSHQVTQMGQEVILRCVPISNHLYFYWYRQILGQKVEFLVSFYNNEISEKSEIFDDQFSVERPDGSNFTLKIRSTKLEDSAMYFCASSIGLAASNEQFFGPGTRLTVL.

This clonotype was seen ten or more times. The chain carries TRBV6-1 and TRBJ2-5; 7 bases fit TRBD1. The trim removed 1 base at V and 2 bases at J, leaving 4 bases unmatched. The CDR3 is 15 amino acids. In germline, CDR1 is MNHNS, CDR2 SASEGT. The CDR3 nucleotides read TGTGCCAGCAGTGAAGGCAGGGGGTGGCAAGAGACCCAGTACTTC. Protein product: CASSEGRGWQETQYF.